The next 25 T cell receptor beta chains were all read from a single sample in a study of cytotoxic CD8 clonotypes in ibrutinib-treated CLL. TCRdb's copy holds only in-frame clones and misses some; the assay was immunoSEQ multiplex PCR. This table has fewer than 25,000 clones, around 70% appearing once. Sample: PBMCs, taken before ibrutinib treatment. These receptor sequences come from a human donor with chronic lymphocytic leukemia.

The genes are TRBV30 and TRBJ1-4; the match to TRBD1 covers 7 bases. The CDR3 consists of 14 residues. V was clipped by 3 bases and J by 7 bases; unmatched bases: 8. Germline CDR1 and CDR2: GTSNPN and SVGIG (reference sequence). CDR3 in DNA: TGTGCCTGGAGCCCGACAGGGATAGGTGAAAAACTGTTTTTT. Amino acids: CAWSPTGIGEKLFF.

CDR3 residues: CASSEVGFRRIQETQYF. The CDR3 nucleotides are TGTGCCAGCAGTGAGGTGGGTTTTCGACGGATTCAAGAGACCCAGTACTTC. V gene TRBV6-1 combines with J gene TRBJ2-5; D remains ambiguous. CDR1 and CDR2 (germline): MNHNS, SASEGT. This CDR3 has 17 amino acids. The ends were cut back, 3 bases at V and 2 bases at J, with 19 bases in the middle.

V gene TRBV5-1 combines with J gene TRBJ1-2; no clear D. CDR1 and CDR2 (germline): SGHRS, YFSETQ. The V gene lost 0 bases and the J gene lost 7 bases, with 16 bases spanning the gap. The CDR3 runs to 15 residues. The CDR3 loop reads CASSLGAGRAPGYTF. Here the CDR3 DNA reads TGCGCCAGCAGCTTGGGGGCAGGCCGGGCTCCTGGCTACACCTTC.

The V call is TRBV6-6, the J call TRBJ1-1; D may be TRBD1 (5 bases). The ends were cut back, 5 bases at V and 1 base at J, with 11 bases in the middle. Per the germline V gene, CDR1 is MNHNY and CDR2 is SVGAGI (reference sequence). The CDR3 runs to 14 residues. The CDR3 sequence: CASSPRVSNTEAFF. The CDR3 region has the DNA TGTGCCAGCAGTCCCAGGGTCTCGAACACTGAAGCTTTCTTT.

The rearrangement uses TRBV6-4 and TRBJ2-3; D may match TRBD1 or TRBD2 (6 bases each). The length of the CDR3 is 13 residues. Trimming cost V 6 bases and J 6 bases, with 13 bases left between them. Germline CDR1 MRHNA, CDR2 SNTAGT. CDR3 nucleotides: TGTGCCAGCAGCCGGGGGCGCGGGGATACGCAGTATTTT. Its translation: CASSRGRGDTQYF.

This clone was counted once. The chain links TRBV10-3 to TRBJ2-7; D unresolved. In germline, CDR1 is ENHRY, CDR2 SYGVKD. The germline V and J ends were trimmed by 4 bases and 9 bases, with 22 bases remaining between them. This CDR3 has 15 residues. CDR3 nucleotide sequence: TGTGCCATCAGTGGTCTGCCCAGTGCGGCCGGCGGGCAGTACTTC. Residues: CAISGLPSAAGGQYF.

This clone qualifies as medium-sized. The identical CDR3 is also encoded by other nucleotide sequences in the sample. The chain uses TRBV5-6 and TRBJ1-1; D gene unclear. CDR3 length equals 11 residues. Trimming stripped 4 bases from V and 2 bases from J, with 3 bases between. Germline V gene sequence: CDR1 SGHDT, CDR2 YYEEEE. CDR3 nucleotide sequence: TGTGCCAGCAGCCTTAACACTGAAGCTTTCTTT. Protein product: CASSLNTEAFF.

The chain joins TRBV10-3 to TRBJ2-3; 8 bases line up with TRBD2. The ends lost 11 bases at V and 0 bases at J; junction bases unmatched: 13. The germline V gene encodes CDR1 ENHRY and CDR2 SYGVKD. This CDR3 is built from 16 residues. Here the CDR3 DNA reads TGTGCCTCAAAGGGGGGAGCGGGAGCTAGCACAGATACGCAGTATTTT. This codes for CASKGGAGASTDTQYF.

Comment on this clone: In the same sample, other DNA sequences code for this CDR3. This chain connects TRBV19 to TRBJ1-1; D not resolved. V was trimmed by 5 bases and J by 1 base, leaving 8 bases between them. The CDR3 is made up of 13 amino acids. The germline CDR1 and CDR2 sequences are LNHDA and SQIVND (reference sequence). CDR3 DNA: TGTGCCAGTAGTTTCTTACAGAACACTGAAGCTTTCTTT. Translation: CASSFLQNTEAFF. The variable domain in full, completed from reference TRBV19 and TRBJ1-1, reads DGGITQSPKYLFRKEGQNVTLSCEQNLNHDAMYWYRQDPGQGLRLIYYSQIVNDFQKGDIAEGYSVSREKKESFPLTVTSAQKNPTAFYLCASSFLQNTEAFFGQGTRLTVV.

The CDR3, as DNA: TGTGCCAGCAGTTTTCGACATCAGCCCCAGCATTTT. Its protein is CASSFRHQPQHF. This chain joins TRBV28 and TRBJ1-5; D not resolved. The CDR3 is 12 amino acids. Germline CDR1 is MDHEN and CDR2 is SYDVKM. V gave up 3 bases and J gave up 5 bases, with 5 bases separating them.

The chain links TRBV18 to TRBJ2-3, with D tentatively TRBD1 (6 bases). The length of the CDR3 is 14 residues. Germline V gene data show CDR1 as KGHSH and CDR2 as LQKENI. Trimming shortened V by 6 bases and J by 3 bases, and 13 bases separated the two germline ends. CDR3: CASSPWTDTDTQYF. The CDR3 nucleotides are TGTGCCAGCTCCCCCTGGACAGATACAGATACGCAGTATTTT.

This sequence joins TRBV28 and TRBJ2-7; 13 positions match TRBD2. After removal of 5 bases from V and 3 bases from J, the junction contained 4 bases not matched to a gene. From germline, CDR1 is MDHEN and CDR2 SYDVKM. The CDR3 consists of 15 residues. The CDR3 bases are TGTGCCAGCAGTGACGGACTAGCGGGAGTCTACGAGCAGTACTTC. This codes for CASSDGLAGVYEQYF.

The chain uses TRBV6-1 and TRBJ2-1, with 11 bases fitting TRBD2. CDR3 length: 15 residues. J gave up 5 bases and V 2 bases, and 2 bases lay outside the gene matches. Germline V gene data show CDR1 as MNHNS and CDR2 as SASEGT. The CDR3 here is CASSERLAGNNEQFF. CDR3 nucleotide sequence: TGTGCCAGCAGTGAACGACTAGCGGGAAACAATGAGCAGTTCTTC.

The chain's CDR3 is CSGGPGLDTQYF. In DNA, the CDR3 is TGCAGCGGGGGGCCGGGTTTAGATACGCAGTATTTT. V gene TRBV29-1 combines with J gene TRBJ2-3; the D gene is possibly TRBD1 (6 bases). V lost 7 bases, J lost 5 bases, and 13 bases lay in between. The V gene's germline CDR1 is SQVTM and CDR2 ANQGSEA. This CDR3 has 12 amino acids.

The chain couples TRBV7-2 to TRBJ1-1, with D unresolved. CDR1 is SGHTA, CDR2 FQGNSA, per germline. There are 14 residues in the CDR3. V lost 2 bases, J lost 5 bases, and 12 bases lay in between. This CDR3 reads CASSLRAAGTEAFF. The CDR3 nucleotides read TGTGCCAGCAGCTTAAGGGCAGCTGGAACTGAAGCTTTCTTT.

The CDR3 reads CASSFRDGNEKLFF. The DNA of the CDR3 is TGTGCCAGCAGCTTCAGGGACGGTAATGAAAAACTGTTTTTT. The chain carries TRBV14 and TRBJ1-4, with D perhaps TRBD1 (5 bases). Germline-derived CDR1 and CDR2 are SGHDN and FVKESK. The CDR3 has 14 residues. V was pared by 5 bases and J by 4 bases, with 11 bases between.

This clone has just a few counts. The genes are TRBV18 and TRBJ1-2, with TRBD1 matching over 10 bases. CDR3 length equals 15 residues. After removal of 3 bases from V and 4 bases from J, the junction contained 5 bases not matched to a gene. The germline V gene encodes CDR1 KGHSH and CDR2 LQKENI. The CDR3 protein is CASSPSGQGGYGYTF. The CDR3 DNA reads TGTGCCAGCTCACCCTCCGGACAGGGGGGCTATGGCTACACCTTC.

V and J are TRBV15 and TRBJ1-1; D perhaps matches TRBD1 (5 bases). CDR3 length: 14 residues. CDR1 is LNHNV and CDR2 is YYDKDF in the germline V gene (reference sequence). Trimming removed 1 base from V and 5 bases from J, with 11 bases in between. The chain's CDR3 is CATSRGGVGTEAFF. In DNA, the CDR3 is TGTGCCACCAGCAGAGGAGGGGTAGGGACTGAAGCTTTCTTT.

The CDR3 bases are TGTGCCAGCAGCTATCAGGGATTGAACACTGAAGCTTTCTTT. It specifies CASSYQGLNTEAFF. The chain couples TRBV11-2 to TRBJ1-1, with D maybe TRBD1 (5 bases). CDR3 length: 14 residues. Trimming pared 4 bases from V and 0 bases from J, leaving 9 bases between. Germline lookup yields CDR1 SGHAT and CDR2 FQNNGV.

The rearrangement uses TRBV29-1 and TRBJ2-3; D call uncertain. V was shortened by 0 bases and J by 2 bases, with 0 bases between the two germline ends. Germline loops: CDR1 SQVTM, CDR2 ANQGSEA. The CDR3 runs 11 residues. CDR3 sequence: CSVEDTDTQYF. CDR3 nucleotide sequence: TGCAGCGTTGAAGACACAGATACGCAGTATTTT.

The V gene is TRBV5-7, the J gene TRBJ2-7; the match to TRBD2 covers 9 bases. TRBV5-7 belongs to the ORF category, with a function that is uncertain. This CDR3 is 16 amino acids long. V dropped 4 bases and J dropped 7; count of bases not matched to a gene: 15. CDR3 residues: CASSRWRGSGSGEQYF. In nucleotides, the CDR3 is TGTGCCAGCAGCCGATGGAGGGGTAGCGGGAGTGGGGAGCAGTACTTC.

This clone is a singleton in its sample. The chain joins TRBV7-2 to TRBJ2-7, with D perhaps matching TRBD2 (6 bases). The germline CDR1 and CDR2 sequences are SGHTA and FQGNSA. Trimming removed 3 bases at V and 4 bases at J, with 16 bases between. The CDR3 totals 15 residues. CDR3 in DNA: TGTGCCAGCAGCTTGGGGCTCGGGAGAATGTACGAGCAGTACTTC. Translation gives CASSLGLGRMYEQYF.

V is TRBV13 and J is TRBJ2-5; 7 nucleotides match TRBD1. The length of the CDR3 is 15 residues. With 4 bases clipped from V and 2 bases from J, the junction kept 7 bases outside the gene matches. The germline V gene has CDR1 PRHDT and CDR2 FYEKMQ (reference sequence). In DNA, the CDR3 is TGTGCCAGCAGCTCGACATACAGGGGACAAGAGACCCAGTACTTC. It is translated as CASSSTYRGQETQYF.

This clone has just a few counts. The chain combines TRBV19 with TRBJ1-3, with D hard to call. CDR3 length: 13 amino acids. Per the germline V gene, CDR1 is LNHDA and CDR2 is SQIVND (reference sequence). Trimming left V 7 bases short and J 4 bases short, with 11 bases between. The chain's CDR3 is CASTFLGGNTIYF. In DNA, the CDR3 is TGTGCCAGTACGTTTCTTGGAGGAAACACCATATATTTT.

This sequence joins TRBV7-3 and TRBJ2-3; 7 bases fit TRBD2. CDR1 is SGHTA and CDR2 is FQGTGA in the germline V gene. CDR3 size: 16 residues. After removal of 3 bases from V and 0 bases from J, the junction contained 6 bases not matched to a gene. CDR3 region: CASSLIGGGSTDTQYF. The CDR3 DNA sequence: TGTGCCAGCAGCTTGATTGGGGGAGGGAGCACAGATACGCAGTATTTT. The entire variable domain, with the rest obtained from reference TRBV7-3 and TRBJ2-3, is as follows: GAGVSQTPSNKVTEKGKYVELRCDPISGHTALYWYRQSLGQGPEFLIYFQGTGAADDSGLPNDRFFAVRPEGSVSTLKIQRTERGDSAVYLCASSLIGGGSTDTQYFGPGTRLTVL.